Detailed here is one TCR beta chain. Its antigen is not identified. Trimming pared 0 bases from V and 4 bases from J, leaving 11 bases between. The CDR3 extends over 15 amino acids. CDR1 is SGHTA, CDR2 FQGTGA, per germline. Reverse transcription of all isolated RNA meant that expressed TCRB transcripts were sequenced. Sequenced by immunoSEQ multiplex PCR; TCRdb stores in-frame clones only, minus some. The sample gives 500,000 to 850,000 clones, over 12% of which show up once; nearly 0.04% is in the top ten. This sample was taken from a study of beta chain features in type 1 diabetes. At the level of the study: All of the samples together had 107,917,701 sorted cells examined.

Study-level findings and limits: At VDJ recombination sites, type 1 diabetes patients had fewer insertions and more deleted nucleotides. Within each of all four CD4+ subsets, Type 1 diabetes patients had TCRB CDR3s that were moderately but significantly shorter.

This chain joins TRBV7-3 and TRBJ2-3; TRBD1 might be the D (5 bases). This clonotype was obtained from a man aged 18 to 30 with type 1 diabetes. Material for sequencing was naive CD4+ T cells from blood. CDR3 in DNA: TGTGCCAGCAGCTTAACGGCAGGGATGGCAGATACGCAGTATTTT. Its translation is CASSLTAGMADTQYF.